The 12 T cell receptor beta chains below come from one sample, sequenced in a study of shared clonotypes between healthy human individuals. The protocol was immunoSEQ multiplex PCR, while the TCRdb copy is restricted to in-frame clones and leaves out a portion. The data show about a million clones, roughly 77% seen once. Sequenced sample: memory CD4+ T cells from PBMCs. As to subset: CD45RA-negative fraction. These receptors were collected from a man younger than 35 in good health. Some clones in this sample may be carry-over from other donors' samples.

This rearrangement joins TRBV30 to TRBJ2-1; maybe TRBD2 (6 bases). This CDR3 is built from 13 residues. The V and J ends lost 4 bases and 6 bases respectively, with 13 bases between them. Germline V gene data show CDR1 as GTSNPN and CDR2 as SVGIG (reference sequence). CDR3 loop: CAWNGRRGNEQFF. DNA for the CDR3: TGTGCCTGGAACGGCCGGCGGGGCAATGAGCAGTTCTTC.

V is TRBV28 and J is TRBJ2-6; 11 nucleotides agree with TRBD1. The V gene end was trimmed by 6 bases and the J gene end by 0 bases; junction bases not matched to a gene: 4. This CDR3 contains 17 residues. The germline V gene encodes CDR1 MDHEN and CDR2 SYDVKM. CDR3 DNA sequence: TGTGCCAGCAGCCCAGGGACAGGGGGCTCTGGGGCCAACGTCCTGACTTTC. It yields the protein CASSPGTGGSGANVLTF.

The CDR3 sequence: CASSYSIVGEAFF. Written as DNA, the CDR3 is TGTGCCAGCAGTTACTCGATAGTAGGCGAAGCTTTCTTT. V usage is TRBV6-5 and J usage is TRBJ1-1; no clear D. Trimming removed 0 bases from V and 8 bases from J, with 10 bases in between. Germline CDR1 reads MNHEY; CDR2 reads SVGAGI. The CDR3 runs to 13 residues.

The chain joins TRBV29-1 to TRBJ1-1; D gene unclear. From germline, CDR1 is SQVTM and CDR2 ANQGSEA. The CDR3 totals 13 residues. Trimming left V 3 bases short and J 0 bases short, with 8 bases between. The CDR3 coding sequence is TGCAGCGTTGAGGGAAAGATGAACACTGAAGCTTTCTTT. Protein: CSVEGKMNTEAFF.

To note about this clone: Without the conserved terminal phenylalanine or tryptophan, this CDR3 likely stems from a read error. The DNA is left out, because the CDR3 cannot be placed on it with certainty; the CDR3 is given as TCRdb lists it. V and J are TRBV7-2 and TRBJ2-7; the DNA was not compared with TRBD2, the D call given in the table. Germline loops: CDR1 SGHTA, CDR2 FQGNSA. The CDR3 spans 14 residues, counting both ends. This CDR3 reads CASSPGTSGSPLVC.

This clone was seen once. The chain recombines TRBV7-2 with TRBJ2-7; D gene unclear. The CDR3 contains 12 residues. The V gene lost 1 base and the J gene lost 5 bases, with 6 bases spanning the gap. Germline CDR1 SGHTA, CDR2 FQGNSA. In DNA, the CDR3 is TGTGCCAGCAGCTTAGAGGCGAACGAGCAGTACTTC. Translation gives CASSLEANEQYF.

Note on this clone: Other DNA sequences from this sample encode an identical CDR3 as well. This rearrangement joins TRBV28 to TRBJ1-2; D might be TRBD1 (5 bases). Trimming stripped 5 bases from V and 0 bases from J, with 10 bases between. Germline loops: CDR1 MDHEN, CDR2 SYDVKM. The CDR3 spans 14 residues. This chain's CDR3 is CASSLGGANYGYTF. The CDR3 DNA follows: TGTGCCAGCAGTCTCGGGGGGGCTAACTATGGCTACACCTTC.

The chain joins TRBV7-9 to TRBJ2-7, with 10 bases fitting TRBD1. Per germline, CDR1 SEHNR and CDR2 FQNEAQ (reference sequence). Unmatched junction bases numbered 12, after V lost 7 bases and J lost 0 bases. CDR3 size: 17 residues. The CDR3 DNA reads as TGTGCCAGCAACCAGGCTCCCGGGACAGGGGACTCCTACGAGCAGTACTTC. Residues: CASNQAPGTGDSYEQYF.

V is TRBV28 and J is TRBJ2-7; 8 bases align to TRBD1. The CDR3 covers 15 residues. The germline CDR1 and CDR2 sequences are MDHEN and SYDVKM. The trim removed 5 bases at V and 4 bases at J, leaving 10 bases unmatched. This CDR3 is CASSTRTGSPYEQYF. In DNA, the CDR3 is TGTGCCAGCAGTACCCGGACAGGGTCGCCGTACGAGCAGTACTTC.

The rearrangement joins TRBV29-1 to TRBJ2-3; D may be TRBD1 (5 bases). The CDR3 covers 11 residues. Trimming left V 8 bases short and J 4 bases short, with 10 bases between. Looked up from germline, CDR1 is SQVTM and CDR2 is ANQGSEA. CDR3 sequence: CSLRESDTQYF. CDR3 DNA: TGCAGCCTCAGGGAATCAGATACGCAGTATTTT.

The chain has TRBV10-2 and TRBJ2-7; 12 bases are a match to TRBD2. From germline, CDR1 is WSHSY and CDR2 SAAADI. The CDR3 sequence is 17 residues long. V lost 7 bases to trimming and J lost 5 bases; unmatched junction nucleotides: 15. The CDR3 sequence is CASTQGRLAGESHEQYF. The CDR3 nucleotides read TGCGCCAGCACCCAAGGAAGACTAGCGGGAGAGTCCCACGAGCAGTACTTC.

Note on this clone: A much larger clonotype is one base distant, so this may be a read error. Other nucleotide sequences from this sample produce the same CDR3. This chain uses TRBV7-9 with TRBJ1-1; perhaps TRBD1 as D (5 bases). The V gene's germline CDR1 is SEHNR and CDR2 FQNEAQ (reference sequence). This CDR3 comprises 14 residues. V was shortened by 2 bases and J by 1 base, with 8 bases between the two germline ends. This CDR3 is CASSLTGGNTEAFF. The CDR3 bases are TGTGCCAGCAGCTTAACCGGGGGGAACACTGAAGCTTTCTTT. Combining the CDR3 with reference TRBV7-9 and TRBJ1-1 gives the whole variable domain DTGVSQNPRHKITKRGQNVTFRCDPISEHNRLYWYRQTLGQGPEFLTYFQNEAQLEKSRLLSDRFSAERPKGSFSTLEIQRTEQGDSAMYLCASSLTGGNTEAFFGQGTRLTVV.